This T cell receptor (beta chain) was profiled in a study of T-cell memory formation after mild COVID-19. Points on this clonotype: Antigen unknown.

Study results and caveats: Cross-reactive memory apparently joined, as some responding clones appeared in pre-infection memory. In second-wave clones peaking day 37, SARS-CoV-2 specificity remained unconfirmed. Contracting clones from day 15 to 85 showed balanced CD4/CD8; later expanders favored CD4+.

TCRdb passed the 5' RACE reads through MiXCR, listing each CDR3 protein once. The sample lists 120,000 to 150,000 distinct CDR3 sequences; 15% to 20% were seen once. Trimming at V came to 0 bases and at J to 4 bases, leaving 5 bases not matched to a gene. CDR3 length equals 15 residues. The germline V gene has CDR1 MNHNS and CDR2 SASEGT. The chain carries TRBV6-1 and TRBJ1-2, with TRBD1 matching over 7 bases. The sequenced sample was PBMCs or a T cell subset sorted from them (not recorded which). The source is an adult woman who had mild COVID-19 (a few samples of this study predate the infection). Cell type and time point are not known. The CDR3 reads CASSEAGGGGYGYTF. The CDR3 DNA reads TGTGCCAGCAGTGAAGCAGGGGGCGGCGGCTATGGCTACACCTTC.